What follows are 23 T cell receptor beta chains derived from one specimen sequenced in a study of blood T cell repertoires in COVID-19. Clones were sequenced by immunoSEQ multiplex PCR, and TCRdb holds only the in-frame ones, with some missing. The data show 100,000 to 130,000 clones, approximately 83% seen once. The source material was peripheral blood. Receptors were obtained from a woman between 65 and 79 years old with acute or convalescent COVID-19.

The chain uses TRBV15 and TRBJ2-1; D unclear. The germline V gene encodes CDR1 LNHNV and CDR2 YYDKDF (reference sequence). Trimming stripped 0 bases from V and 7 bases from J, with 10 bases between. The CDR3 has 14 residues. This CDR3 is CATSRDWSRNEQFF. In DNA, the CDR3 is TGTGCCACCAGCAGAGATTGGAGTAGAAATGAGCAGTTCTTC.

V gene TRBV7-6 combines with J gene TRBJ2-2; D is perhaps TRBD1 (6 bases). V dropped 3 bases and J dropped 7 bases, with 12 bases sitting between them. Per germline, CDR1 SGHVS and CDR2 FNYEAQ. The CDR3 runs 14 residues. In DNA, the CDR3 is TGTGCCAGCAGCTTTAACAGGGTGGTCGGGGAGCTGTTTTTT. Its translation is CASSFNRVVGELFF. The full variable domain, its missing parts supplied by reference TRBV7-6 and TRBJ2-2, is GAGVSQSPRYKVTKRGQDVALRCDPISGHVSLYWYRQALGQGPEFLTYFNYEAQQDKSGLPNDRFSAERPEGSISTLTIQRTEQRDSAMYRCASSFNRVVGELFFGEGSRLTVL.

This chain uses TRBV10-3 with TRBJ2-7, with TRBD2 matching over 13 bases. Germline assignment: CDR1 ENHRY and CDR2 SYGVKD. This CDR3 has 15 amino acids. V trimming: 7 bases; J trimming: 6 bases; junction bases outside the gene matches: 9. CDR3 nucleotide sequence: TGTGCCATCACAGGGACTAGCGGGATGGTAGGCGAGCAGTACTTC. It translates to CAITGTSGMVGEQYF.

The chain carries TRBV29-1 and TRBJ1-2; 7 positions agree with TRBD1. Germline V CDR1 and CDR2: SQVTM, ANQGSEA. This CDR3 comprises 13 residues. The V and J ends lost 3 bases and 8 bases, in that order; junction bases with no gene match: 9. Here the CDR3 DNA reads TGCAGCGTTGAGGAACAGGGGCGGAAAGGCTACACCTTC. Its translation: CSVEEQGRKGYTF.

The chain carries TRBV6-5 and TRBJ2-5; D might be TRBD1 (5 bases). Trimming shortened V by 0 bases and J by 5 bases, and 7 bases separated the two germline ends. CDR3 length equals 13 residues. Germline lookup yields CDR1 MNHEY and CDR2 SVGAGI. In DNA form, the CDR3 reads TGTGCCAGCAGTTACTCCCAGGGTGAGACCCAGTACTTC. The encoded protein is CASSYSQGETQYF.

The V gene is TRBV3-1 (or the pseudogene TRBV3-2), the J gene TRBJ2-5; 8 nucleotides match TRBD2. The length of the CDR3 is 14 residues. Losses at the gene ends were 6 bases for V and 5 bases for J; bases not matched to a gene: 8. Germline V gene lookup returns CDR1 LGHDT and CDR2 YNNKEL (reference sequence). The CDR3 nucleotides are TGTGCCAGCAGAAACAGCGGGAGTGACGAGACCCAGTACTTC. It translates to CASRNSGSDETQYF.

V usage is TRBV6-5 and J usage is TRBJ1-2, with 9 nucleotides matching TRBD1. Germline V lookup: CDR1 MNHEY, CDR2 SVGAGI. CDR3 length: 12 residues. V dropped 8 bases and J dropped 12; count of bases not matched to a gene: 10. Here the CDR3 reads CASGSRDRVDTF. The CDR3 DNA reads TGTGCCAGCGGGTCCCGGGACAGGGTCGACACCTTC.

The chain employs TRBV20-1 and TRBJ2-1; TRBD2 matches 7 bases. The junction had 9 bases not matched to a gene; V was cut back by 3 bases and J by 4 bases. CDR3 length: 15 amino acids. The germline V gene encodes CDR1 DFQATT and CDR2 SNEGSKA (reference sequence). The CDR3 loop reads CSASSLADAYNEQFF. CDR3 nucleotides: TGCAGTGCTAGTTCCCTAGCGGACGCATACAATGAGCAGTTCTTC.

This clone occurred a few times. V usage is TRBV2 and J usage is TRBJ1-6; 8 bases match TRBD1. This CDR3 comprises 16 residues. V was pared by 4 bases and J by 0 bases, with 2 bases of the junction left unmatched. The germline V gene encodes CDR1 SNHLY and CDR2 FYNNEI. DNA of the CDR3: TGTGCCAGCAGTGGACAGGGGAGCTCCTATAATTCACCCCTCCACTTT. Its protein is CASSGQGSSYNSPLHF.

The chain is built from TRBV5-4 and TRBJ1-2, with 7 positions matching TRBD1. This CDR3 contains 14 residues. V shed 3 bases, J shed 4 bases, and the junction held 6 bases outside the gene matches. The germline CDR1 and CDR2 sequences are SGHNT and YYREEE (reference sequence). CDR3 protein: CASSSTDRPYGYTF. Written as DNA, the CDR3 is TGTGCCAGCAGCTCCACGGACAGGCCCTATGGCTACACCTTC.

This chain links TRBV28 with TRBJ1-5; D gene ambiguous. V lost 6 bases to trimming and J lost 0 bases, with 6 bases between them. The CDR3 is 13 residues long. Per the germline V gene, CDR1 is MDHEN and CDR2 is SYDVKM. The CDR3 loop is CASSDNSNQPQHF. The DNA of the CDR3 is TGTGCCAGCAGCGACAATAGCAATCAGCCCCAGCATTTT.

This chain joins TRBV24-1 and TRBJ2-1, with 8 bases that match TRBD1. CDR3 length equals 16 residues. V was clipped by 2 bases and J by 8 bases; unmatched bases: 10. CDR1 and CDR2 from the germline V gene are KGHDR and SFDVKD. The DNA for the CDR3 is TGTGCCACCAGTGATTCGAGGACAGGGTCCCGCGATGAGCAGTTCTTC. This gives the protein CATSDSRTGSRDEQFF.

The V call is TRBV6-1, the J call TRBJ1-2; the match to TRBD1 covers 7 bases. The CDR3 extends over 14 amino acids. V lost 2 bases, J lost 5 bases, and 5 bases stayed unmatched. CDR1 is MNHNS and CDR2 is SASEGT in the germline V gene. Here the CDR3 DNA reads TGTGCCAGCAGTGAACTGACAGGGTTGTATGGCTACACCTTC. This translates into CASSELTGLYGYTF.

The chain recombines TRBV28 with TRBJ1-2; D remains ambiguous. Germline lookup yields CDR1 MDHEN and CDR2 SYDVKM. Trimming shortened V by 6 bases and J by 0 bases, and 5 bases separated the two germline ends. The CDR3 sequence is 12 residues long. CDR3 bases: TGTGCCAGCAGCAATCCTAACTATGGCTACACCTTC. Its translation is CASSNPNYGYTF.

J is TRBJ2-2 and V is TRBV27; a weak D match, TRBD1 (7 bases). The V and J ends lost 3 bases and 4 bases respectively, with 12 bases between them. The germline gives CDR1 MNHEY, CDR2 SMNVEV (reference sequence). This CDR3 has 15 amino acids. The CDR3 region is CASSFQGGATGELFF. The CDR3, as DNA: TGTGCCAGCAGTTTCCAGGGGGGTGCCACCGGGGAGCTGTTTTTT.

This clone has only one observation. The rearrangement joins TRBV20-1 to TRBJ1-5; D uncertain. V was trimmed by 6 bases and J by 7 bases, leaving 7 bases between them. The CDR3 totals 10 residues. Germline lookup yields CDR1 DFQATT and CDR2 SNEGSKA (reference sequence). CDR3 region: CSAGRQPQHF. The CDR3 DNA reads as TGCAGTGCCGGTCGGCAGCCCCAGCATTTT.

The rearrangement joins TRBV23-1 to TRBJ1-5, with D possibly being TRBD1 (5 bases). TRBV23-1 is filed as an ORF, its function uncertain. V was shortened by 5 bases and J by 6 bases, with 17 bases between the two germline ends. The CDR3 has 15 residues. The CDR3, as DNA: TGCGCCAGCAGTGAATGGGGAAGCCAGGGTCAGCCCCAGCATTTT. It yields the protein CASSEWGSQGQPQHF.

About this clone: One junction end disagrees with the germline gene, perhaps due to a read error. The chain has TRBV7-7 and TRBJ2-1; weak D call: TRBD1 (6 bases). Germline V gene data show CDR1 as SSHAT and CDR2 as FNYEAQ (reference sequence). This CDR3 spans 15 amino acids. In DNA form, the CDR3 reads TGTGCTAGCAGCTTAGTGGCCACAGGGCCAAATGAGCAGTTCTTC. Protein sequence: CASSLVATGPNEQFF.

The chain combines TRBV18 with TRBJ2-1, with 8 bases identical to TRBD2. V was pared by 0 bases and J by 5 bases, with 6 bases of the junction left unmatched. CDR3 length: 16 residues. Per the germline V gene, CDR1 is KGHSH and CDR2 is LQKENI. The CDR3 is CASSPPSSGINNEQFF. In DNA, the CDR3 is TGTGCCAGCTCACCACCGAGTAGCGGGATCAACAATGAGCAGTTCTTC. Based on the CDR3 plus reference TRBV18 and TRBJ2-1, the full variable domain is NAGVMQNPRHLVRRRGQEARLRCSPMKGHSHVYWYRQLPEEGLKFMVYLQKENIIDESGMPKERFSAEFPKEGPSILRIQQVVRGDSAAYFCASSPPSSGINNEQFFGPGTRLTVL.

The rearrangement links TRBV7-8 to TRBJ2-5; a possible D gene is TRBD2 (6 bases). The germline CDR1 and CDR2 sequences are SGHVS and FQNEAQ. Trimming removed 5 bases at V and 5 bases at J, with 18 bases between. The CDR3 covers 15 residues. The CDR3 region has the DNA TGTGCCAGCAGCCGCGGGAATCCGAGTGGGGAGACCCAGTACTTC. Amino acid sequence: CASSRGNPSGETQYF.

The chain combines TRBV28 with TRBJ2-3; 16 bases are shared with TRBD2. This CDR3 has 22 residues. V shed 6 bases, J shed 0 bases, and the junction held 18 bases outside the gene matches. The germline V gene encodes CDR1 MDHEN and CDR2 SYDVKM. DNA for the CDR3: TGTGCCAGCAGCCTCGATTATGGGACTAGCGGGAGGGAAGTCTCTAGCACAGATACGCAGTATTTT. Translation: CASSLDYGTSGREVSSTDTQYF.

The chain has TRBV30 and TRBJ1-2; D is uncertain. Per germline, CDR1 GTSNPN and CDR2 SVGIG (reference sequence). This CDR3 has 13 amino acids. V gave up 4 bases and J gave up 4 bases, with 13 bases separating them. In DNA form, the CDR3 reads TGTGCCTGGATGGCGGGAACTTCCTATGGCTACACCTTC. Translating it yields CAWMAGTSYGYTF.

The chain is built from TRBV5-4 and TRBJ2-1; perhaps TRBD2 as D (5 bases). V was shortened by 0 bases and J by 2 bases, with 12 bases between the two germline ends. Germline V gene data show CDR1 as SGHNT and CDR2 as YYREEE (reference sequence). CDR3 size: 16 residues. The CDR3 reads CASSLVSGYAYNEQFF. CDR3 in DNA: TGTGCCAGCAGCTTGGTGAGCGGCTATGCCTACAATGAGCAGTTCTTC.